The 9 T cell receptor beta chains given below trace back to one sample, sequenced in a study of early T cells in non-severe SARS-CoV-2 infection. MiXCR, run by TCRdb on the 5' RACE reads, gives a single entry per CDR3 protein. The repertoire consists of around 80,000 distinct CDR3 sequences, with roughly 13% occurring once and the leading ten covering 6%. The specimen was whole blood. Receptor source: an adult who was a healthcare worker with PCR-confirmed SARS-CoV-2 infection or an uninfected control (not recorded which).

This clonotype was detected a few times. The chain recombines TRBV7-2 with TRBJ2-3; TRBD2 is a possible D gene (6 bases). The V end lost 1 base, the J end lost 3 bases, and 11 bases lay between the germline ends. This CDR3 has 15 amino acids. CDR1 is SGHTA and CDR2 is FQGNSA in the germline V gene. In DNA, the CDR3 is TGTGCCAGCAGCTTAGTCAGGACTATGACAGATACGCAGTATTTT. Translating gives CASSLVRTMTDTQYF.

This clonotype has more than one count but fewer than ten. The chain combines TRBV4-1 with TRBJ2-3; perhaps TRBD1 as D (5 bases). The CDR3 has 14 residues. Trimming took off 5 bases at V and 1 base at J, with 10 bases between the two ends. The V gene's germline CDR1 is MGHRA and CDR2 YSYEKL. The chain's CDR3 is CASSGQTGTDTQYF. In nucleotides, the CDR3 is TGCGCCAGCAGCGGCCAGACAGGCACAGATACGCAGTATTTT.

This clonotype has a handful of counts. The J gene is TRBJ1-1, the V gene TRBV18; D gene uncertain. Germline CDR1 reads KGHSH; CDR2 reads LQKENI. The CDR3 runs 15 residues. Between the trimmed V and J ends, which lost 5 bases and 4 bases, there was a span of 17 bases. The CDR3 protein is CASSSSGGGGTEAFF. CDR3 nucleotides: TGTGCCAGCTCATCCTCGGGAGGAGGAGGCACTGAAGCTTTCTTT.

A few counts support this clonotype. This sequence joins TRBV29-1 and TRBJ2-7; 7 bases align to TRBD1. Looked up from germline, CDR1 is SQVTM and CDR2 is ANQGSEA. The CDR3 has 14 residues. Trimming at V came to 4 bases and at J to 3 bases, leaving 9 bases not matched to a gene. The CDR3 coding sequence is TGCAGCGTTGGATTGGGACAGCCGTACTACGAGCAGTACTTC. Amino acid sequence: CSVGLGQPYYEQYF.

This clonotype was detected ten times or more. The V gene is TRBV7-7, the J gene TRBJ2-1, with 9 positions matching TRBD2. The trim removed 1 base at V and 5 bases at J, leaving 0 bases unmatched. Germline CDR1 and CDR2: SSHAT and FNYEAQ (reference sequence). This CDR3 has 14 amino acids. CDR3 nucleotides: TGTGCCAGCAGCTTAGGACTAGCGGACAATGAGCAGTTCTTC. It is translated as CASSLGLADNEQFF.

This clonotype was counted a few times. The chain couples TRBV7-6 to TRBJ1-2, with D uncertain. There are 17 residues in the CDR3. Germline V gene sequence: CDR1 SGHVS, CDR2 FNYEAQ. Trimming left V 4 bases short and J 0 bases short, with 18 bases between. In nucleotides, the CDR3 is TGTGCCAGCAGCTCTAGCGGGGAATCCCACCCTAACTATGGCTACACCTTC. Protein product: CASSSSGESHPNYGYTF.

V is TRBV10-3 and J is TRBJ1-2; D perhaps matches TRBD1 (5 bases). V dropped 3 bases and J dropped 4 bases, with 15 bases sitting between them. Germline assignment: CDR1 ENHRY and CDR2 SYGVKD. This CDR3 is 15 amino acids long. Here the CDR3 DNA reads TGTGCCATCAGTGACCTGGACGAGGGGCTCTATGGCTACACCTTC. This sequence encodes CAISDLDEGLYGYTF.

The chain joins TRBV18 to TRBJ2-1; TRBD2 aligns across 10 bases. The CDR3 is 15 residues long. CDR1 and CDR2 (germline): KGHSH, LQKENI. Unmatched junction bases numbered 2, after V lost 3 bases and J lost 3 bases. Here the CDR3 reads CASSPGLAYYNEQFF. Here the CDR3 DNA reads TGTGCCAGCTCACCGGGACTAGCGTACTACAATGAGCAGTTCTTC.

This clonotype was recorded at least ten times. CDR3 sequence (DNA): TGCAGTGCTAGAGCGGGAGGGGCGGTACCCTACGAGCAGTACTTC. Translated: CSARAGGAVPYEQYF. The V and J genes are TRBV20-1 and TRBJ2-7; 8 bases map to TRBD2. The V segment lost 1 base and the J segment 2 bases; nucleotides outside the gene matches: 7. The CDR3 has 15 amino acids. Germline CDR1 is DFQATT and CDR2 is SNEGSKA (reference sequence).